In its sample, the clone carrying this TCR beta chain ranks as medium-sized. Its antigen is not identified. Assay: immunoSEQ multiplex PCR; the TCRdb copy retains only in-frame clones and omits some. The sample includes about 2,500 clones, more than 75% of them seen just once. The record originates from a study of immune cell composition in non-small cell lung cancer. Overall study findings and caveats: Overall clonality, unlike maximal tumour-associated clone frequency, did not predict TIL reactivity. Squamous lung tumours showed higher top 10 clone scores and clonality than adenocarcinomas.

After removal of 2 bases from V and 11 bases from J, the junction contained 8 bases not matched to a gene. This CDR3 comprises 14 residues. Germline V gene sequence: CDR1 KGHSH, CDR2 LQKENI. J is TRBJ1-5 and V is TRBV18, with TRBD1 matching 8 bases. Sequenced sample: lung tumor tissue. This TCR came from a human donor with non-small cell lung cancer. Here the CDR3 DNA reads TGTGCCAGCTCACCAGAGACAGGGGCCATGTCCCAGCATTTT. Translating it yields CASSPETGAMSQHF.